These T cell receptor beta chains were read from a single sample in a study of blood T cell repertoires in COVID-19. Data came from immunoSEQ multiplex PCR; TCRdb stores just in-frame clones and leaves some out. Altogether 250,000 to 300,000 clones are present, roughly 90% being singletons, with the ten largest covering roughly 2.3%. Sequenced input: peripheral blood. The receptors derive from a man between 45 and 60 years old with acute or convalescent COVID-19. The CDR3 runs from the conserved cysteine through the conserved F or W.

>TRBJ1-1|TRBV10-2
CASIRQGARTEAFF
>TRBJ2-7|TRBV5-5
CASSPGATAALYEQYF
>TRBJ1-5|TRBV11-2
CASSLGSGYQPQHF
>TRBJ1-5|TRBV5-6
CASSLGLSQPQHF
>TRBJ2-7|TRBV5-6
CASSHGGQKMYEQYF
>TRBJ2-2|TRBV25-1
CASSESGREAGELFF
>TRBJ2-4|TRBV9
CASSDDSKNIQYF
>TRBJ2-1|TRBV10-2
CASRTSGGSGSYNEQFF
>TRBJ1-3|TRBV12-5
CASGLGSVSGNTIYF
>TRBJ1-3|TRBV30
CAWSLYSGNTIYF
>TRBJ2-1|TRBV21-1
CASSPGHYTPNEQFF
>TRBJ1-1|TRBV7-2
CASSLGQGARVAFF
>TRBJ2-2|TRBV5-1
CASSLWAGGPATGELFF
>TRBJ2-2|TRBV2
CATRTDGGGTGELFF
>TRBJ2-1|TRBV25-1
CASSEFTSGSSYNEQFF
>TRBJ2-3|TRBV24-1
CATSEGGGADTQYF
>TRBJ2-5|TRBV18
CASSPRSGETQYF
>TRBJ1-1|TRBV2
CASSEEGNTEAFF
>TRBJ2-3|TRBV7-9
CASSFGGDTDTQYF
>TRBJ1-5|TRBV5-7
CASSGYRGNQPQHF
>TRBJ2-3|TRBV30
CAWERGTSGVTDTQYF
>TRBJ1-5|TRBV5-4
CASSLGPNQPQHF
>TRBJ1-2|TRBV18
CASSPNPGTGEVGYTF